Given below is one T cell receptor (beta chain) in context. Its antigen remains undetermined. No much larger clone is present one base from it, and per-base qualities are unavailable. Stable Graves' hyperthyroidism was defined as the absence of progression to ophthalmopathy over 18 months of follow-up. Hyperthyroidism patients were newly diagnosed, had a disease duration of under 2 months, and were aged 18 to 65 years. Exclusion was applied to patients with uncontrolled infections, other autoimmune diseases, pregnancy or lactation. Diagnoses were based on clinical symptoms, serum thyroxine and TRAb, thyroid ultrasound and orbital computed tomography. PBMCs were isolated from 8 to 10 ml of fresh peripheral blood by Ficoll-Paque density gradient centrifugation. Total RNA was extracted with Trizol reagent, and quality was checked on an Agilent 2100 Bioanalyzer. The data derive from a study of T cells in Graves' hyperthyroidism and ophthalmopathy (dated by TCRdb to the late 2010s). In the study overall: Peripheral blood samples were taken at initial diagnosis, before any treatment was given. TCR V-J signatures able to tell the groups apart were searched for in a discovery cohort of 90 to 100 patients, of whom 40 to 45 had Graves' ophthalmopathy and more than 55 had stable Graves' hyperthyroidism. Prospective prediction of ophthalmopathy was tested in an independent validation cohort of some 19 hyperthyroidism patients and 15 to 17 patients who later progressed to ophthalmopathy. The 100 or so discovery patients were randomly split 7:3 into training and test sets. In more than five Graves' hyperthyroidism patients, the study also compared T-cell repertoires from thyroid tissue with T-cell repertoires from blood. After sampling, hyperthyroidism patients received methimazole starting at 30 mg daily, and ophthalmopathy patients received high-dose intravenous methylprednisolone. TCR Vbeta CDR3 sequencing of some 140 peripheral blood samples (over 40 ophthalmopathy, over 70 hyperthyroidism and 17 progressor patients) is reported in the paper.

What the work shows at the level of the full study, not this receptor alone: During validation, the model predicted progression to ophthalmopathy a median of about 5.9 months ahead of onset, with approximately 71% sensitivity and 72.22% specificity. In cross-validation, a model built on a 13 V-J signature told ophthalmopathy apart from stable hyperthyroidism with under 90% sensitivity and approximately 84% specificity, and in testing the same model reached 80%/75%. No statistical method was used to fix the sample size in advance, and group allocation was not hidden from the investigators. Blood samples also contained most of the expanded thyroid clonotypes (frequency above 0.001), which suggests that blood repertoires may reflect thyroid immune responses.

TCR beta CDR3 regions were amplified from RNA transcripts. The TCR CDR3 was subjected to a first round of RT-PCR using the HTBI primer set and the Qiagen OneStep RT-PCR kit. A second multiplex PCR round built the libraries, followed by size selection and purification. Paired-end sequencing of the libraries was performed with 100 bp reads on an Illumina HiSeq2000. Per the source publication's procedure: SOAPnuke was used to process the raw data, with reads discarded if the reads contained adapters or uncalled bases, had a mean Phred below 15, or lacked an exact constant-primer or identifier match. High-quality paired reads were merged using COPE v1.2.5, and each unique nucleotide sequence was defined as a clonotype. MiTCR v1.1 was used to align the clonotypes against IMGT TRBV, TRBD and TRBJ reference segments. The analysis was restricted to V-J combinations with a frequency above 0.0001, which together covered about 99% of the repertoires. A TCS score was defined as the ratio between F50 (clonal expansion) and ExV (chaos), using BLOSUM62-based TCRdist between CDR3 peptides within each V-J. Welch's t-statistics and random forest reduced roughly 540 V-J features to some 14, which were used in a naive Bayes classifier (R e1071). The similarity between thyroid and blood repertoires was quantified using the Morisita-Horn index. TCRdb reprocessed the public reads (quality trimming at Q25 with fastp, clone calling with MiXCR) and kept in-frame beta chains. Identical CDR3 protein sequences are pooled into one entry, listed with their most common genes and DNA. TCRdb's processing, not the study's, gives the V and J calls here. The sample table lists 700,000 to 850,000 distinct CDR3 sequences, approximately 36% of them with a count of one. The ten biggest clones cover approximately 31% of the sample.

From the cysteine through the phenylalanine, the CDR3 covers 14 amino acids. The retained sequence is limited to the CDR3, 42 bases, with the frame set at the first base. CDR1 and CDR2 (SGDLS, YYNGEE) derive from the germline V gene. Clipping removes 6 bases from V and 8 bases from J, with 12 as the unmatched junction base count. The TCR comes from a woman in her forties with Graves' hyperthyroidism. This chain joins TRBV9 to TRBJ1-2; 8 of the junction bases match TRBD1. The sequenced sample was blood. The DNA sequence is as follows: TGTGCCAGCAACTTAGGACAGGGAAGTGTCGGCTACACCTTC. This codes for CASNLGQGSVGYTF.